The 32 T cell receptor beta chains below all came from one sample that was sequenced in a study of metastatic and nonmetastatic thyroid tumors. Via MiXCR, TCRdb re-called the PCR reads. The repertoire holds 11,000 or so clones, with approximately 30% as singletons. None of the patients had undergone any treatment ahead of thyroid surgery. Material for sequencing was adjacent normal tissue. Every receptor here comes from a male donor with papillary thyroid cancer or a benign thyroid nodule (not recorded which). Some clones in this sample may be carry-over from other donors' samples.

The gene calls are TRBV3-1 and TRBJ1-2; D is ambiguous. Germline-derived CDR1 and CDR2 are LGHDT and YNNKEL (reference sequence). This CDR3 comprises 15 residues. The V and J ends lost 1 base and 8 bases respectively, with 17 bases between them. CDR3 in DNA: TGTGCCAGCAGCCAAGGTTCTCTCGCCAAGGGCGGCTACACCTTC. Its protein is CASSQGSLAKGGYTF.

This clone was picked up a small number of times. The rearrangement uses TRBV27 and TRBJ2-2; 10 bases align to TRBD2. The CDR3 extends over 20 amino acids. J was trimmed by 0 bases and V by 1 base; bases with no gene match: 11. Germline values: CDR1 MNHEY, CDR2 SMNVEV (reference sequence). The CDR3 spells CASSLFVSSSGGANTGELFF. The CDR3 coding sequence is TGTGCCAGCAGTTTATTCGTCAGTTCTAGCGGGGGAGCGAACACCGGGGAGCTGTTTTTT.

This sequence joins TRBV20-1 and TRBJ1-1, with D possibly matching TRBD1 (5 bases). Deletions cut 1 base from V and 5 bases from J, with 17 bases between. This CDR3 spans 15 amino acids. Germline lookup yields CDR1 DFQATT and CDR2 SNEGSKA (reference sequence). The CDR3 DNA is TGCAGTGCTAGAGTGGGGGGGGAGTTGAGGACTGAAGCTTTCTTT. It is translated as CSARVGGELRTEAFF.

This clone was counted between two and nine times. The rearrangement links TRBV12-3 or TRBV12-4 to TRBJ1-1; D perhaps matches TRBD1 (6 bases). Trimming stripped 3 bases from V and 1 base from J, with 9 bases between. The length of the CDR3 is 14 residues. CDR3 coding DNA: TGTGCCAGCAGTTTCTTGGGACAGAACACTGAAGCTTTCTTT. Translating gives CASSFLGQNTEAFF.

DNA for the CDR3: TGCAGTGCTAGTCCGAGCGGGGGGTACCAAGAGACCCAGTACTTC. This gives the protein CSASPSGGYQETQYF. V usage is TRBV20-1 and J usage is TRBJ2-5; TRBD2 matches 9 bases. This CDR3 has 15 amino acids. CDR1 DFQATT and CDR2 SNEGSKA come from the germline V gene (reference sequence). With V trimmed by 3 bases and J by 0 bases, 5 bases remained unmatched.

About this clone: A read error may produce the germline difference seen at one junction end. CDR3 sequence reads: CASRLPQGHDQYF. Written as DNA, the CDR3 is TGTGCCAGCAGGTTACCGCAAGGGCACGATCAGTACTTC. The chain carries TRBV12-3 or TRBV12-4 and TRBJ2-7; no reliable D call. The CDR3 is 13 residues long.

This clone came up many times. The chain recombines TRBV7-7 with TRBJ2-7; D perhaps matches TRBD2 (6 bases). V gave up 5 bases and J gave up 6 bases, with 14 bases separating them. Germline V lookup: CDR1 SSHAT, CDR2 FNYEAQ (reference sequence). The CDR3 consists of 13 residues. The CDR3 protein is CASSTNRGFEQYF. The DNA for the CDR3 is TGTGCCAGCAGCACAAATCGGGGGTTCGAGCAGTACTTC.

V is TRBV20-1 and J is TRBJ2-2, with 9 bases aligning to TRBD2. CDR1 and CDR2 (germline): DFQATT, SNEGSKA (reference sequence). V shed 0 bases and J 6 bases; nucleotides not matched to a gene: 8. The CDR3 length is 16 residues. The CDR3 DNA follows: TGCAGTGCTAGAGATTCGAGCGGGAGGTCCCCCGGGGAGCTGTTTTTT. This encodes CSARDSSGRSPGELFF.

The chain uses TRBV6-5 and TRBJ1-4; D possibly corresponds to TRBD1 (6 bases). Between the trimmed V and J ends, which lost 7 bases and 10 bases, there was a span of 16 bases. Germline loops: CDR1 MNHEY, CDR2 SVGAGI. CDR3 size: 13 residues. The DNA of the CDR3 is TGTGCCAGCACCTCGGGAGGAGGGGGAAAACTGTTTTTT. This sequence encodes CASTSGGGGKLFF.

V is TRBV19 and J is TRBJ1-5; D remains unclear. The germline gives CDR1 LNHDA, CDR2 SQIVND (reference sequence). Trimming took 8 bases from V and 10 from J, leaving 18 bases between them. CDR3 size: 13 residues. Written as DNA, the CDR3 is TGTGCCAGTTCCGAGGGAGTTCGTCATCCCCAGCATTTT. Encoded protein: CASSEGVRHPQHF.

The table lists this clone with a few counts. The rearrangement joins TRBV12-3 or TRBV12-4 to TRBJ1-2, with 8 bases matching TRBD1. Losses at the gene ends were 6 bases for V and 4 bases for J; bases not matched to a gene: 10. The CDR3 loop spans 15 amino acids. CDR3 sequence reads: CASSRTGTGGYGYTF. DNA of the CDR3: TGTGCCAGCAGCCGGACCGGGACAGGTGGCTATGGCTACACCTTC.

The chain combines TRBV20-1 with TRBJ2-3; D is possibly TRBD2 (6 bases). The CDR3 consists of 14 residues. Germline assignment: CDR1 DFQATT and CDR2 SNEGSKA (reference sequence). V was cut by 6 bases and J by 0 bases, with 13 bases left in between. The CDR3 protein is CSAVGLVSTDTQYF. DNA for the CDR3: TGCAGTGCCGTGGGACTGGTTAGCACAGATACGCAGTATTTT.

The rearrangement links TRBV28 to TRBJ2-1; D may be TRBD2 (5 bases). The CDR3 covers 15 residues. Trimming shortened V by 2 bases and J by 0 bases, and 8 bases separated the two germline ends. From germline, CDR1 is MDHEN and CDR2 SYDVKM. The CDR3 coding sequence is TGTGCCAGCAGTTTAAACGGGATCTCCTACAATGAGCAGTTCTTC. Translation gives CASSLNGISYNEQFF.

This clone was recorded once. CDR3: CSAGRPGADGELFF. The DNA of the CDR3 is TGCAGTGCTGGACGTCCAGGGGCGGACGGGGAGCTGTTTTTT. The gene calls are TRBV20-1 and TRBJ2-2; TRBD1 might be the D (6 bases). CDR3 length: 14 amino acids. Germline loops: CDR1 DFQATT, CDR2 SNEGSKA (reference sequence). V was shortened by 5 bases and J by 7 bases, with 17 bases between the two germline ends.

This clone was counted between two and nine times. The CDR3 nucleotides read TGTGCCAGCAGTGAGTATAGGAACACTGAAGCTTTCTTT. As protein: CASSEYRNTEAFF. The V call is TRBV6-1, the J call TRBJ1-1; D is undetermined. Trimming removed 3 bases at V and 1 base at J, with 6 bases between. Per germline, CDR1 MNHNS and CDR2 SASEGT. The CDR3 is 13 amino acids.

Turning to this clone: Compared with germline, one end of the junction differs, possibly owing to a read error. This rearrangement joins TRBV27 to TRBJ2-2; TRBD1 aligns across 7 bases. The V gene's germline CDR1 is MNHEY and CDR2 SMNVEV (reference sequence). This CDR3 region has 14 residues. CDR3 region: CASRPQGNTVELFF. Written as DNA, the CDR3 is TGTGCCAGCAGGCCACAGGGGAACACCGTGGAGCTGTTTTTT.

The chain joins TRBV13 to TRBJ2-1; D gene unclear. CDR1 is PRHDT and CDR2 is FYEKMQ in the germline V gene (reference sequence). The CDR3 spans 16 residues. Trimming removed 0 bases from V and 4 bases from J, with 13 bases in between. The CDR3 region has the DNA TGTGCCAGCAGCTTAGGGGGCATAATAGGGTACAATGAGCAGTTCTTC. The encoded protein is CASSLGGIIGYNEQFF.

By sample fraction, this clone is medium-sized (0.01 to 0.1%). J is TRBJ2-2 and V is TRBV24-1; D remains ambiguous. From germline, CDR1 is KGHDR and CDR2 SFDVKD. This CDR3 has 14 residues. V lost 1 base and J lost 7, with 9 bases in between. The CDR3 loop reads CATSDFYSDGELFF. CDR3 nucleotides: TGTGCCACCAGTGATTTCTACTCTGACGGGGAGCTGTTTTTT.

The chain carries TRBV18 and TRBJ1-5; the match to TRBD1 covers 7 bases. J gave up 6 bases and V 3 bases, and 11 bases lay outside the gene matches. This CDR3 is built from 16 residues. Per the germline V gene, CDR1 is KGHSH and CDR2 is LQKENI. Written as DNA, the CDR3 is TGTGCCAGCTCACCCCAGGGGGGACGCTACGTTCAGCCCCAGCATTTT. It translates to CASSPQGGRYVQPQHF.

The chain links TRBV2 to TRBJ1-1; D is unresolved. Germline V gene sequence: CDR1 SNHLY, CDR2 FYNNEI. This CDR3 spans 13 amino acids. V was shortened by 5 bases and J by 7 bases, with 14 bases between the two germline ends. The CDR3: CASSLQPGLEAFF. The DNA for the CDR3 is TGTGCCAGCAGTCTTCAACCGGGCCTTGAAGCTTTCTTT.

The rearrangement uses TRBV27 and TRBJ2-7; no definite D call. There are 13 residues in the CDR3. Germline-derived CDR1 and CDR2 are MNHEY and SMNVEV (reference sequence). V lost 0 bases and J 6 bases, leaving 9 bases between the germline ends. In nucleotides, the CDR3 is TGTGCCAGCAGTTTATCTCACCGGACCGAGCAGTACTTC. This gives the protein CASSLSHRTEQYF.

This clone was counted a few times. The CDR3 sequence: CASSSTSGGTNEQFF. The CDR3, as DNA: TGCGCCAGCAGCTCGACTAGCGGGGGGACCAATGAGCAGTTCTTC. The V and J genes are TRBV5-1 and TRBJ2-1; 13 bases align to TRBD2. V lost 3 bases and J lost 6; bases outside the gene matches: 3. The germline CDR1 and CDR2 sequences are SGHRS and YFSETQ. The CDR3 consists of 15 residues. The entire variable domain, with the rest obtained from reference TRBV5-1 and TRBJ2-1, is as follows: KAGVTQTPRYLIKTRGQQVTLSCSPISGHRSVSWYQQTPGQGLQFLFEYFSETQRNKGNFPGRFSGRQFSNSRSEMNVSTLELGDSALYLCASSSTSGGTNEQFFGPGTRLTVL.

V gene TRBV28 combines with J gene TRBJ2-7, with D tentatively TRBD2 (6 bases). This CDR3 has 18 amino acids. V was cut by 6 bases and J by 0 bases, with 24 bases left in between. The germline CDR1 and CDR2 sequences are MDHEN and SYDVKM. The DNA for the CDR3 is TGTGCCAGCAGCCCTAGGCGAGATAGCGGCCCGATCTCCTACGAGCAGTACTTC. It is translated as CASSPRRDSGPISYEQYF.

As to this clone: A read error may explain this, as a much larger clone is one base away. This CDR3 is also generated by other DNA sequences in the sample. V gene TRBV30 combines with J gene TRBJ1-5; D is perhaps TRBD1 (6 bases). The CDR3 is 15 residues long. V lost 3 bases to trimming and J lost 1 base, with 13 bases between them. Per germline, CDR1 GTSNPN and CDR2 SVGIG (reference sequence). The CDR3 DNA reads as TGTGCCTGGAGCGTATCAGGGGCGAGCAATCAGCCCCAGCATTTT. This codes for CAWSVSGASNQPQHF. The variable domain in full, with the rest retrieved from reference TRBV30 and TRBJ1-5, is SQTIHQWPATLVQPVGSPLSLECTVEGTSNPNLYWYRQAAGRGLQLLFYSVGIGQISSEVPQNLSASRPQDRQFILSSKKLLLSDSGFYLCAWSVSGASNQPQHFGDGTRLSIL.

This clone qualifies as medium-sized. The chain employs TRBV29-1 and TRBJ2-3; TRBD2 aligns across 10 bases. Germline V gene data show CDR1 as SQVTM and CDR2 as ANQGSEA. Trimming took 8 bases from V and 0 from J; bases not matched to a gene: 8. This CDR3 is 15 amino acids long. The chain's CDR3 is CSIQSLAGSTDTQYF. In DNA, the CDR3 is TGCAGCATCCAATCACTAGCGGGAAGCACAGATACGCAGTATTTT.

J is TRBJ2-3 and V is TRBV11-2; TRBD2 matches at 13 bases. Germline CDR1 reads SGHAT; CDR2 reads FQNNGV. The J segment lost 2 bases and the V segment lost 1 base, leaving 6 bases of the junction unmatched. The CDR3 covers 18 residues. This CDR3 reads CASSLVRTSGRDTDTQYF. Here the CDR3 DNA reads TGTGCCAGCAGCTTAGTCAGGACTAGCGGGAGAGACACAGATACGCAGTATTTT.

This clone was counted between two and nine times. A much larger clone sits a single nucleotide away, making a read error possible. This chain links TRBV30 with TRBJ1-1, with a possible D match to TRBD1 (5 bases). The CDR3 runs 13 residues. The germline V gene encodes CDR1 GTSNPN and CDR2 SVGIG (reference sequence). V lost 0 bases, J lost 7 bases, and 12 bases lay in between. The CDR3 here is CAWSVGGGSEAFF. DNA of the CDR3: TGTGCCTGGAGTGTCGGCGGGGGAAGTGAAGCTTTCTTT. Drawing the rest from reference TRBV30 and TRBJ1-1, the complete variable domain is SQTIHQWPATLVQPVGSPLSLECTVEGTSNPNLYWYRQAAGRGLQLLFYSVGIGQISSEVPQNLSASRPQDRQFILSSKKLLLSDSGFYLCAWSVGGGSEAFFGQGTRLTVV.

This clone came up a few times. The chain employs TRBV2 and TRBJ2-7; TRBD1 is a possible D gene (5 bases). Trimming pared 5 bases from V and 6 bases from J, leaving 8 bases between. The V gene's germline CDR1 is SNHLY and CDR2 FYNNEI. The CDR3 extends over 11 amino acids. The CDR3 is CASSRQFEQYF. The CDR3 DNA is TGTGCCAGCAGTCGACAGTTCGAGCAGTACTTC.

V and J are TRBV11-2 and TRBJ2-2; D call uncertain. The CDR3 consists of 13 residues. The V end lost 1 base, the J end lost 4 bases, and 4 bases lay between the germline ends. From germline, CDR1 is SGHAT and CDR2 FQNNGV. CDR3 nucleotide sequence: TGTGCCAGCAGCTTAGGCGGCACCGGGGAGCTGTTTTTT. Translated: CASSLGGTGELFF. The whole variable domain, filled in from reference TRBV11-2 and TRBJ2-2, reads EAGVAQSPRYKIIEKRQSVAFWCNPISGHATLYWYQQILGQGPKLLIQFQNNGVVDDSQLPKDRFSAERLKGVDSTLKIQPAKLEDSAVYLCASSLGGTGELFFGEGSRLTVL.

V is TRBV7-9 and J is TRBJ2-7; the D is unclear. This CDR3 is 13 amino acids long. With 2 bases removed from V and 5 bases from J, the gap between germline ends came to 10 bases. Germline V lookup: CDR1 SEHNR, CDR2 FQNEAQ (reference sequence). CDR3 protein: CASSLFGLDEQYF. CDR3 nucleotide sequence: TGTGCCAGCAGCTTATTCGGGTTAGACGAGCAGTACTTC. The whole variable domain, filled in from reference TRBV7-9 and TRBJ2-7, reads DTGVSQNPRHKITKRGQNVTFRCDPISEHNRLYWYRQTLGQGPEFLTYFQNEAQLEKSRLLSDRFSAERPKGSFSTLEIQRTEQGDSAMYLCASSLFGLDEQYFGPGTRLTVT.

This clone was seen more than once but under ten times. The DNA for the CDR3 is TGTGCCAGCAGTTTATCGAGACTAGCGGGAGGTCGGGATGAGCAGTTCTTC. It specifies CASSLSRLAGGRDEQFF. V is TRBV27 and J is TRBJ2-1, with TRBD2 identical over 13 bases. Germline V lookup: CDR1 MNHEY, CDR2 SMNVEV (reference sequence). This CDR3 region has 17 residues. The V and J ends lost 0 bases and 8 bases, in that order; junction bases with no gene match: 7.

The chain carries TRBV4-2 and TRBJ1-1; D gene uncertain. The germline CDR1 and CDR2 sequences are LGHNA and YNFKEQ. V was shortened by 4 bases and J by 6 bases, with 21 bases between the two germline ends. This CDR3 contains 16 residues. CDR3 amino acids: CASSPNAAAPDAEAFF. In DNA, the CDR3 is TGTGCCAGCAGCCCAAACGCCGCGGCCCCCGACGCTGAAGCTTTCTTT.